Below, 21 T cell receptor beta chains from the same sample are listed, as sequenced in a study of OX40 agonist ivuxolimab in advanced cancers. The data were produced by immunoSEQ multiplex PCR, yet TCRdb's version contains in-frame clones alone and is incomplete. The top ten hold roughly a sixth of the sample, which has about 19,000 clones, around 79% seen once. The input for sequencing was CD4+ or CD8+ T cells sorted from blood, taken in a trial of the OX40 agonist ivuxolimab. These receptors all stem from an adult with an advanced solid tumor such as melanoma, head and neck, liver or kidney cancer.

The chain combines TRBV10-3 with TRBJ2-2; TRBD2 matches 9 bases. Trimming at V came to 10 bases and at J to 5 bases, leaving 8 bases not matched to a gene. In germline, CDR1 is ENHRY, CDR2 SYGVKD. CDR3 length: 14 amino acids. The CDR3 DNA sequence: TGTGCCACAGGGCGGGAGGGAGGTACCGGGGAGCTGTTTTTT. This codes for CATGREGGTGELFF.

This rearrangement joins TRBV6-5 to TRBJ2-2; TRBD2 aligns across 7 bases. The CDR3 loop spans 16 amino acids. Germline values: CDR1 MNHEY, CDR2 SVGAGI. Trimming took 0 bases from V and 4 from J; bases not matched to a gene: 5. The DNA of the CDR3 is TGTGCCAGCAGTTACTCGACGGGAGGAGGCACCGGGGAGCTGTTTTTT. Protein: CASSYSTGGGTGELFF.

CDR3: CASSPVELAGGFEQYF. In DNA form, the CDR3 reads TGTGCCAGCTCCCCAGTGGAGCTGGCCGGGGGGTTCGAGCAGTACTTC. This chain joins TRBV18 and TRBJ2-7; 7 bases fit TRBD2. V lost 6 bases and J lost 6; bases outside the gene matches: 17. Germline values: CDR1 KGHSH, CDR2 LQKENI. This CDR3 is 16 amino acids long.

The chain combines TRBV29-1 with TRBJ1-3; D uncertain. This CDR3 has 15 residues. From germline, CDR1 is SQVTM and CDR2 ANQGSEA. V was clipped by 2 bases and J by 0 bases, with 11 bases between them. The CDR3 coding sequence is TGCAGCGTTGAAACTCCGGGCCGCTCTGGAAACACCATATATTTT. It is translated as CSVETPGRSGNTIYF. Variable domain in full (rest from reference TRBV29-1 and TRBJ1-3): SAVISQKPSRDICQRGTSLTIQCQVDSQVTMMFWYRQQPGQSLTLIATANQGSEATYESGFVIDKFPISRPNLTFSTLTVSNMSPEDSSIYLCSVETPGRSGNTIYFGEGSWLTVV.

V usage is TRBV30 and J usage is TRBJ2-7; D is undetermined. CDR3 length: 12 amino acids. The germline V gene has CDR1 GTSNPN and CDR2 SVGIG (reference sequence). V was clipped by 3 bases and J by 3 bases, with 9 bases between them. This CDR3 is CAWRPRSYEQYF. In DNA form, the CDR3 reads TGTGCCTGGAGACCCCGGAGCTACGAGCAGTACTTC.

The gene calls are TRBV11-2 and TRBJ2-5; 9 bases are shared with TRBD2. This CDR3 has 19 residues. V shed 1 base and J 5 bases; nucleotides not matched to a gene: 17. Germline loops: CDR1 SGHAT, CDR2 FQNNGV. DNA for the CDR3: TGTGCCAGCAGCTTAGCCCGTATGGGAAAGCGGGGGGAACGGGAGACCCAGTACTTC. Translation: CASSLARMGKRGERETQYF.

This rearrangement joins TRBV4-3 to TRBJ2-3; D is possibly TRBD2 (5 bases). Per the germline V gene, CDR1 is LGHNA and CDR2 is YSLEER. Deletions cut 0 bases from V and 5 bases from J, with 9 bases between. The CDR3 length is 14 residues. CDR3 in amino acids: CASSQDSARDTQYF. The CDR3 DNA reads TGCGCCAGCAGCCAAGATAGCGCCAGAGATACGCAGTATTTT.

The chain combines TRBV27 with TRBJ2-7; 7 bases are a match to TRBD1. Germline CDR1 MNHEY, CDR2 SMNVEV (reference sequence). The CDR3 is 13 residues long. The ends lost 3 bases at V and 2 bases at J; junction bases unmatched: 1. CDR3 in amino acids: CASSLGQPYEQYF. As DNA, the CDR3 is TGTGCCAGCAGTTTGGGACAGCCCTACGAGCAGTACTTC.

The count of this clone is one. J is TRBJ1-2 and V is TRBV6-5; no definite D call. This CDR3 has 15 residues. Trimming cost V 5 bases and J 4 bases, with 17 bases left between them. Germline loops: CDR1 MNHEY, CDR2 SVGAGI. CDR3 amino acids: CASSHAREIFYGYTF. CDR3 bases: TGTGCCAGCAGTCACGCAAGGGAAATATTCTATGGCTACACCTTC.

The V gene is TRBV7-8, the J gene TRBJ2-1; D remains unclear. Between the trimmed V and J ends, which lost 1 base and 8 bases, there was a span of 6 bases. Germline V CDR1 and CDR2: SGHVS, FQNEAQ. The CDR3 runs to 12 residues. CDR3 sequence (DNA): TGTGCCAGCAGCTTAGGTGCGGATGAGCAGTTCTTC. Translating it yields CASSLGADEQFF.

The chain carries TRBV6-1 and TRBJ2-5, with TRBD1 matching 8 bases. V dropped 4 bases and J dropped 0; count of bases not matched to a gene: 10. The CDR3 spans 17 residues. The germline gives CDR1 MNHNS, CDR2 SASEGT. DNA of the CDR3: TGTGCCAGCAGTGTTATGCCGGGACAGGTGTACCAAGAGACCCAGTACTTC. Translating gives CASSVMPGQVYQETQYF.

The V and J genes are TRBV5-6 and TRBJ2-3; TRBD2 matches at 8 bases. The CDR3 sequence is 16 residues long. V shed 9 bases and J 3 bases; nucleotides not matched to a gene: 15. Looked up from germline, CDR1 is SGHDT and CDR2 is YYEEEE. The CDR3 DNA sequence: TGTGCCACAGCCGTCGGGGTAGCGGGGATAACAGATACGCAGTATTTT. This sequence encodes CATAVGVAGITDTQYF.

In this sample, this clone turned up once. The rearrangement uses TRBV9 and TRBJ2-7, with D possibly TRBD2 on 6 matching bases. V dropped 4 bases and J dropped 2 bases, with 19 bases sitting between them. CDR3 length equals 16 residues. CDR1 and CDR2 (germline): SGDLS, YYNGEE. CDR3 DNA: TGTGCCAGCAGCCCGTTCGGGACCGGGGGTGCCTACGAGCAGTACTTC. Translating gives CASSPFGTGGAYEQYF.

The chain joins TRBV4-1 to TRBJ2-7, with TRBD1 matching 8 bases. J gave up 5 bases and V 3 bases, and 0 bases lay outside the gene matches. The CDR3 has 12 residues. In germline, CDR1 is MGHRA, CDR2 YSYEKL. CDR3 region: CASSQTGDEQYF. Here the CDR3 DNA reads TGCGCCAGCAGCCAGACAGGGGACGAGCAGTACTTC.

This clone was seen only once. This chain joins TRBV5-1 and TRBJ2-5; the D is unclear. The V end lost 0 bases, the J end lost 5 bases, and 11 bases lay between the germline ends. The CDR3 covers 14 residues. The V gene's germline CDR1 is SGHRS and CDR2 YFSETQ. CDR3 in DNA: TGCGCCAGCAGCTTGGGGGTGATCGGGGAGACCCAGTACTTC. This codes for CASSLGVIGETQYF.

This chain links TRBV9 with TRBJ2-1, with 9 bases aligning to TRBD2. V dropped 3 bases and J dropped 0; count of bases not matched to a gene: 1. This CDR3 is built from 15 residues. Per germline, CDR1 SGDLS and CDR2 YYNGEE. CDR3 nucleotide sequence: TGTGCCAGCAGCGGTAGCGGGAGCTCCTACAATGAGCAGTTCTTC. Its translation: CASSGSGSSYNEQFF.

This clone was recorded a few times. This chain uses TRBV7-9 with TRBJ2-7; TRBD2 agrees at 7 bases. The CDR3 is 17 residues long. CDR1 SEHNR and CDR2 FQNEAQ come from the germline V gene (reference sequence). The V segment lost 5 bases and the J segment 5 bases; nucleotides outside the gene matches: 18. As DNA, the CDR3 is TGTGCCAGCAGCACTATAATAGCGGGCCGGGGGTGGAACGAGCAGTACTTC. Amino acid sequence: CASSTIIAGRGWNEQYF.

This clone was picked up a small number of times. The CDR3 spells CASRLDRSPNQPQHF. The CDR3 DNA reads as TGTGCCAGCAGGCTAGACAGGTCCCCCAATCAGCCCCAGCATTTT. V is TRBV7-8 and J is TRBJ1-5, with D perhaps matching TRBD1 (6 bases). The CDR3 runs to 15 residues. Trimming removed 6 bases from V and 3 bases from J, with 15 bases in between. Germline CDR1 and CDR2: SGHVS and FQNEAQ.

The chain has TRBV27 and TRBJ2-1; D ambiguous. V lost 2 bases, J lost 4 bases, and 9 bases lay in between. Germline CDR1 MNHEY, CDR2 SMNVEV (reference sequence). The CDR3 consists of 14 residues. In DNA form, the CDR3 reads TGTGCCAGCAGTTTACTCCCAAATTACAATGAGCAGTTCTTC. Residues: CASSLLPNYNEQFF.

This clone was observed once. The chain recombines TRBV6-5 with TRBJ2-7, with D maybe TRBD1 (5 bases). Trimming took 10 bases from V and 0 from J, leaving 16 bases between them. This CDR3 is 14 amino acids long. The germline CDR1 and CDR2 sequences are MNHEY and SVGAGI. The CDR3 DNA sequence: TGTGCCACCAAGGCCGTTCAGGGCTCCTACGAGCAGTACTTC. It specifies CATKAVQGSYEQYF.

This clone appeared once. The V and J genes are TRBV20-1 and TRBJ1-6; D is undetermined. Germline values: CDR1 DFQATT, CDR2 SNEGSKA (reference sequence). V was pared by 4 bases and J by 8 bases, with 0 bases between. The CDR3 extends over 9 amino acids. The DNA of the CDR3 is TGCAGTGCTAATTCACCCCTCCACTTT. Its protein is CSANSPLHF.